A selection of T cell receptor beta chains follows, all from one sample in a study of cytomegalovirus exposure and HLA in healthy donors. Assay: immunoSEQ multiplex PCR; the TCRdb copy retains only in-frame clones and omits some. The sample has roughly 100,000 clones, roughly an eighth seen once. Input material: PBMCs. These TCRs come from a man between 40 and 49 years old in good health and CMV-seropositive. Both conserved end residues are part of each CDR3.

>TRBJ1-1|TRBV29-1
CSVADSDTEAFF
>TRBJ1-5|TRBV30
CAWSADRGIGQPQHF
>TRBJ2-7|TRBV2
CAGRVELGEQYF
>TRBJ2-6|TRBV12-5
CASGLRDRVPSGANVLTF
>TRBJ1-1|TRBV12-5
CASGLGLQGGTAFF
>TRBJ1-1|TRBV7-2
CASSLAAYVSEAFF
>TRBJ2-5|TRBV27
CASGPTGEGGETQYF
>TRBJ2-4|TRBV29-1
CSVGNLWPHGAHVPPF
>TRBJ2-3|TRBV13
CASSLRLDPKAQYF
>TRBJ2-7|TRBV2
CASSARTSGSGEQYF
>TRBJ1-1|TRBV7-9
CASSSGLQNTEAFF
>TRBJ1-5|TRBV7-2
CASRRGLYESQHF
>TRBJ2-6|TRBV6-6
CASSRDRGSGANVLTF
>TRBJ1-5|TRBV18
CASSPNGGRSGQPQHF
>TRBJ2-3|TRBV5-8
CASSLTGIRADTQYF
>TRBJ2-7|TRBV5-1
CASSLGRDNSYEQYF
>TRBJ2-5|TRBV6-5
CASSYSRGAGPETQYF
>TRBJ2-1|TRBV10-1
CASSDPSFSYNEQFF
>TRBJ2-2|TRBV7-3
CASSFSSSGGELFF
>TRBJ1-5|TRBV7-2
CASSLVGGLRQPQHF
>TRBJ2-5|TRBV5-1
CASSPIPTGTGETQYF
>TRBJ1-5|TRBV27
CASRKGQGSQPQHF
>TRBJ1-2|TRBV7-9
CASSLLTLNPYGYTF
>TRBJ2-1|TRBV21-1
CASSTGLYSYNEQFF
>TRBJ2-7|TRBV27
CAFRGGLLHEQYF
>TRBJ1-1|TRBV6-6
CASSSLQGARNTEAFF
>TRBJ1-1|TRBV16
CASSHRGGDTEAFF
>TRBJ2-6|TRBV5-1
CATSSGGPGANVLTF
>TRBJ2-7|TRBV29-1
CSVSTGLAGAYEQYF
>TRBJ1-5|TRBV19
CASHRDRGQPQHF
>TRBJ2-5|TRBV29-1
CSVRVSGSQRETQYF
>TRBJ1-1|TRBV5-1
CASRTVNTEAFF
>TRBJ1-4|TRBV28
CASSPTGGSSEKLFF
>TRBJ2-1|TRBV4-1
CASSQGPLGAGAGGSYNEQFF
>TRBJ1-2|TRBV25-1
CASSELGTPPLYGYTF
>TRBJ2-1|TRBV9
CASSPRLVPDEQFF
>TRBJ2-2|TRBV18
CASSPFPSGNTGELFF
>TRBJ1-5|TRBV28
CASTWPGNQPQHF
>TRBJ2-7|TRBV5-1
CASTINGRATHEQYF
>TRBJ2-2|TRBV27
CASSLGGSYTGELFF
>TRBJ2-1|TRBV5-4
CASSERASYNEQFF
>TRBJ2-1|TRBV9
CASSVSPSYNEQFF
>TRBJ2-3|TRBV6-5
CASSYQLATDTQYF
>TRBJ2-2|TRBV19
CASSGLAGVAGELFF
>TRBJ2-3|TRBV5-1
CASSTAGGPADTQYF
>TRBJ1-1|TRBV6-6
CASSYARDGTEAFF
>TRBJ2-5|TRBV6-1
CASSFTDKETQYF
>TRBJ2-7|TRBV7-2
CASSLYRLAGGEQYF
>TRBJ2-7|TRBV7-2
CASSYGGISTYEQYF
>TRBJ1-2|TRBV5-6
CASSPSGGGYTF
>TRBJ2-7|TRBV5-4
CASSLGGSSYEQYF
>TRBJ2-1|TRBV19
CASSIGAGGTGNNEQFF